This T cell receptor (beta chain) was sequenced during a study of blood T cell repertoires in COVID-19. In the study overall: PBMCs, B-cell-depleted T cells, or T cells were the source of the cDNA or gDNA that made up the material.

The V gene's germline CDR1 is MDHEN and CDR2 SYDVKM. The germline V and J ends were trimmed by 5 bases and 1 base, with 7 bases remaining between them. The CDR3 extends over 13 amino acids. Original methodology: Researchers report that nucleated cell counts were estimated from reference gene primer amplification. Generated by immunoSEQ multiplex PCR, the TCRdb table keeps only in-frame clones and is missing some. That table furnishes V, J and clone size, whereas the DNA furnished D and trimming. Among roughly 100,000 clones, around 87% were seen once, and the ten largest hold roughly 11%. The chain employs TRBV28 and TRBJ2-3; D ambiguous. Sequencing was done on a sample of peripheral blood. This TCR was recovered from a woman in her twenties or thirties with acute or convalescent COVID-19. This CDR3 is CASSDSGTDTQYF. The CDR3 bases are TGTGCCAGCAGTGACTCTGGCACAGATACGCAGTATTTT.